Described below is a single T cell receptor (beta chain) sequence and its context. Antigen unknown. This specimen comes from a study of graft-versus-host responses after intestinal transplantation. Findings of the study overall: Recipient marrow held GvH clones, some first seen in ileum or blood. Allografts of one patient group, those with graft-donor T cell macrochimerism, had high graft-versus-host to host-versus-graft clonal ratios.

With V trimmed by 0 bases and J by 2 bases, 14 bases remained unmatched. CDR3 length: 21 amino acids. Germline V gene lookup returns CDR1 MNHEY and CDR2 SMNVEV (reference sequence). The repertoire was sequenced with immunoSEQ multiplex PCR; TCRdb's copy has only in-frame clones and lacks some. The table shows some 97,000 clones, with less than 90% occurring only once. This receptor was identified in a human donor who was the organ donor for an intestinal transplant. The chain carries TRBV27 and TRBJ2-7, with TRBD2 matching over 15 bases. The sample was unstimulated CD4+ T cells sorted from spleen or lymph node cells, taken before transplant. CDR3 sequence (DNA): TGTGCCAGCAGTTTATCGAAAGGAGGGACTAGCGGGGGGTTTAGCCCCTACGAGCAGTACTTC. Protein product: CASSLSKGGTSGGFSPYEQYF.